This T cell receptor (beta chain) was sequenced during a study of OX40 agonist ivuxolimab in advanced cancers. Exclusion applied to patients with autoimmune disease history or systemic immunosuppression. Blood got drawn at baseline, again on cycle 4 day 1, and then on cycle 7 day 1. Libraries were prepared by immunoSEQ multiplex PCR; TCRdb keeps only in-frame clonotypes and omits some of them. Of 13,000 or so clones detected, over 80% appear once; the ten largest clones hold about a third. From germline, CDR1 is SGHVS and CDR2 FQNEAQ. Trimming removed 1 base at V and 1 base at J, with 4 bases between. This CDR3 spans 14 amino acids.

The sample here was CD4+ or CD8+ T cells sorted from blood, taken in a trial of the OX40 agonist ivuxolimab. The sequence derives from an adult with an advanced solid tumor such as melanoma, head and neck, liver or kidney cancer. The chain combines TRBV7-8 with TRBJ2-2, with D unresolved. CDR3 amino acids: CASSLGGNTGELFF. CDR3 nucleotides: TGTGCCAGCAGCTTAGGGGGGAACACCGGGGAGCTGTTTTTT.